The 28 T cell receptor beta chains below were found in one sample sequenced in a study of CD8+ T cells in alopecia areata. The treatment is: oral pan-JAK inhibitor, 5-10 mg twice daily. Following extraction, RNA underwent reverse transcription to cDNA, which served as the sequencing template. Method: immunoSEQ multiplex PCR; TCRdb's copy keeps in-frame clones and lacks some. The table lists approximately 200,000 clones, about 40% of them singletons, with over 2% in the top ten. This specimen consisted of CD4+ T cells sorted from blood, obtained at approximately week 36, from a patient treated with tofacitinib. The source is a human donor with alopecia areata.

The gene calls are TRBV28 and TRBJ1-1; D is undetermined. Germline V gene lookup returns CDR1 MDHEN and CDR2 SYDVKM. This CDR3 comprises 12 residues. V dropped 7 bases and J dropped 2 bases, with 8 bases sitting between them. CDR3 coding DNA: TGTGCCAGCAAAGGTTTTAACACTGAAGCTTTCTTT. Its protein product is CASKGFNTEAFF.

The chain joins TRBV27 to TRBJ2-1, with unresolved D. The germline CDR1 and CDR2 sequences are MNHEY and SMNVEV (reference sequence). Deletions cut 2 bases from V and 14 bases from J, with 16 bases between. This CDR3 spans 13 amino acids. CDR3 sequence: CASSLIVHLQEFF. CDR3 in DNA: TGTGCCAGCAGTTTAATAGTCCATCTCCAGGAGTTCTTC.

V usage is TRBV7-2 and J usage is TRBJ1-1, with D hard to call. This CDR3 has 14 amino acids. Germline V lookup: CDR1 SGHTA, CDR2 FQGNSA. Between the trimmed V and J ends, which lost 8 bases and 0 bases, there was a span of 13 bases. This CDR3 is CASLKTGLNTEAFF. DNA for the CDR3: TGTGCCAGCCTTAAGACGGGTCTGAACACTGAAGCTTTCTTT.

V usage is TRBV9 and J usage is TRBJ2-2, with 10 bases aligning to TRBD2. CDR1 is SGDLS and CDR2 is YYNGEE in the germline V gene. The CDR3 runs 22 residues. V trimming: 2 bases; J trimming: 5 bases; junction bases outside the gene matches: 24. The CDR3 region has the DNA TGTGCCAGCAGCGTCCCGGGACTAGCGACGACCAAAGATAGAGGAGGGACCGGGGAGCTGTTTTTT. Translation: CASSVPGLATTKDRGGTGELFF.

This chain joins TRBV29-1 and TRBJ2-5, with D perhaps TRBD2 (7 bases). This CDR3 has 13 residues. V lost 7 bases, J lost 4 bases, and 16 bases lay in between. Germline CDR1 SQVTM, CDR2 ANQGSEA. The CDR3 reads CSAEGGRGETQYF. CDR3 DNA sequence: TGCAGCGCCGAGGGGGGGCGCGGAGAGACCCAGTACTTC.

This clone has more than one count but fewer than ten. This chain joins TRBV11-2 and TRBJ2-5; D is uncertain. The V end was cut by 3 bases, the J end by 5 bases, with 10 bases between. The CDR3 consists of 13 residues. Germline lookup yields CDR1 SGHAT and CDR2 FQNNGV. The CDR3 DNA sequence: TGTGCCAGCAGCTTTGGATTTTGGGAGACCCAGTACTTC. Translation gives CASSFGFWETQYF.

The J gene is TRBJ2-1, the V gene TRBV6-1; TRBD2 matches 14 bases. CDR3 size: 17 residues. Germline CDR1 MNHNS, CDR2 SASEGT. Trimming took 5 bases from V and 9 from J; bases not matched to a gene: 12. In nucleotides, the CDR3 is TGTGCCAGCAGTAAAGGGACTAGCGGGAGAATGGGCGGTGAGCAGTTCTTC. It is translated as CASSKGTSGRMGGEQFF.

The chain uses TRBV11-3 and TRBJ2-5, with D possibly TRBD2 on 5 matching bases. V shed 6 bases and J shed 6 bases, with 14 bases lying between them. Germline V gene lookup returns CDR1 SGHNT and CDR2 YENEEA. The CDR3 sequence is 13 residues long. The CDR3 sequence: CASSPGIVKTQYF. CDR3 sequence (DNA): TGTGCCAGCAGTCCCGGGATCGTGAAGACCCAGTACTTC.

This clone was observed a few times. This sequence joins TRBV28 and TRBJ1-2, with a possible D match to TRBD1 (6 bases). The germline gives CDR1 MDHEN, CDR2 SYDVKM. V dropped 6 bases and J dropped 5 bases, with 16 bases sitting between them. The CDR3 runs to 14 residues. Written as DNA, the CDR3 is TGTGCCAGCAGGTCCCAGGGGACGGGGTATGGCTACACCTTC. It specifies CASRSQGTGYGYTF.

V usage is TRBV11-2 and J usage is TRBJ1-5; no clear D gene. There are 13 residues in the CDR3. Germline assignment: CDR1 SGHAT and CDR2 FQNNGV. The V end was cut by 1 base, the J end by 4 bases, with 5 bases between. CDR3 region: CASSLAGNQPQHF. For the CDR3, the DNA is TGTGCCAGCAGCTTAGCAGGTAATCAGCCCCAGCATTTT.

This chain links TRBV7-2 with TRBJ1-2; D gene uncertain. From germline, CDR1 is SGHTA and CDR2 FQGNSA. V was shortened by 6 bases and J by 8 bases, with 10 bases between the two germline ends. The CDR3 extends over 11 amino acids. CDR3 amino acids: CASRAVRGYTF. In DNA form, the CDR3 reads TGTGCCAGCAGGGCCGTCCGCGGCTACACCTTC.

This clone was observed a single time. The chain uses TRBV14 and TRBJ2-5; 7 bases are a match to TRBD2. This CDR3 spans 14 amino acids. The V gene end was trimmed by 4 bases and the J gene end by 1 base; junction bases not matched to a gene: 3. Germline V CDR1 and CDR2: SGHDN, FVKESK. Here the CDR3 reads CASSPWTSQETQYF. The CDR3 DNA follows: TGTGCCAGCAGCCCCTGGACTAGCCAAGAGACCCAGTACTTC.

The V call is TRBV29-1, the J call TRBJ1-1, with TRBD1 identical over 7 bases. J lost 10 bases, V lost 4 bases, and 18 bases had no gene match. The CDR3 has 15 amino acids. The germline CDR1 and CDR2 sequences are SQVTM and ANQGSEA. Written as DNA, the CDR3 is TGCAGCGTTGGTACGTTTTTTGGGACAGAGTCCGGAGCTTTCTTT. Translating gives CSVGTFFGTESGAFF.

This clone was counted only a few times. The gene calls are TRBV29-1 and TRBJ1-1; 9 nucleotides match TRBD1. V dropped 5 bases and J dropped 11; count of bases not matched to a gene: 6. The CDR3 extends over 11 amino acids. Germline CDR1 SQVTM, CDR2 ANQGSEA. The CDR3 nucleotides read TGCAGCGTTCTGGACAGGGGTGGCGCTTTCTTT. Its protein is CSVLDRGGAFF.

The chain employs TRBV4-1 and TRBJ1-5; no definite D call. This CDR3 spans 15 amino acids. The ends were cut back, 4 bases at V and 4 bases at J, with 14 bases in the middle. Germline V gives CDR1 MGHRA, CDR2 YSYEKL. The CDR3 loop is CASSRATGGNQPQHF. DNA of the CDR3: TGCGCCAGCAGCCGCGCTACCGGCGGGAATCAGCCCCAGCATTTT.

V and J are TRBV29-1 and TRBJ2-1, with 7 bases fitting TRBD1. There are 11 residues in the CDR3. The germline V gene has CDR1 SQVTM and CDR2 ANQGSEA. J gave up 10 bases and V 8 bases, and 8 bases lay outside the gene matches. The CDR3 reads CSHRQGWEQFF. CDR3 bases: TGCAGCCACCGACAGGGCTGGGAGCAGTTCTTC.

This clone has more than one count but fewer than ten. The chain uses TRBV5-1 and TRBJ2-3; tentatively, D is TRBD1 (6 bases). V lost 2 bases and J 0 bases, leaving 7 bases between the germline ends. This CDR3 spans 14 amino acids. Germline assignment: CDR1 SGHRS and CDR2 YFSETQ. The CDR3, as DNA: TGCGCCAGCAGCTTACAGGGCAGCACAGATACGCAGTATTTT. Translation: CASSLQGSTDTQYF.

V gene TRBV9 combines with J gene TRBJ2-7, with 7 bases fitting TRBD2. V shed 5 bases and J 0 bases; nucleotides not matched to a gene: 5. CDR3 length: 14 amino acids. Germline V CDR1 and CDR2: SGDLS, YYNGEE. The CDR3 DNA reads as TGTGCCAGCAGTCGGGACTACAGCTCCTACGAGCAGTACTTC. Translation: CASSRDYSSYEQYF.

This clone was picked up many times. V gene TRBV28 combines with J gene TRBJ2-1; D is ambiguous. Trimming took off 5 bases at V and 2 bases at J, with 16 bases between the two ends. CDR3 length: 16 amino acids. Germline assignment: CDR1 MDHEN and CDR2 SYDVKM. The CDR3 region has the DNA TGTGCCAGCAGTCTCACCCCTAGGCGTCCCTACAATGAGCAGTTCTTC. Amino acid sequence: CASSLTPRRPYNEQFF.

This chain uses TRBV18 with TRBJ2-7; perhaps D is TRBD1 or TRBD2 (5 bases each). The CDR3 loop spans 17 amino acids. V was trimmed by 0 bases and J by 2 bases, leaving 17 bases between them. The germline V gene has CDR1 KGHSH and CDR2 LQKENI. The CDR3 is CASSPPYYWGSPYEQYF. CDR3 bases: TGTGCCAGCTCACCACCATATTATTGGGGGTCACCCTACGAGCAGTACTTC.

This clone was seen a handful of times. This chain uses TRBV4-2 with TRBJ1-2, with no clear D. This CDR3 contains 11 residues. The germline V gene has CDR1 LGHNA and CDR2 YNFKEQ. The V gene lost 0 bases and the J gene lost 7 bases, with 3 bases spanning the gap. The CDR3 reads CASSQDSGYTF. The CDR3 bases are TGTGCCAGCAGCCAAGATAGTGGCTACACCTTC.

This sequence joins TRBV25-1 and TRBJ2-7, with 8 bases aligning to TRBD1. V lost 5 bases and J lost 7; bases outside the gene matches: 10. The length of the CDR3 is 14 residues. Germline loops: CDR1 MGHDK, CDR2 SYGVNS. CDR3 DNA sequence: TGTGCCAGCAGTTTTGGGACAGGCTACAAGGAGCAGTACTTC. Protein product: CASSFGTGYKEQYF.

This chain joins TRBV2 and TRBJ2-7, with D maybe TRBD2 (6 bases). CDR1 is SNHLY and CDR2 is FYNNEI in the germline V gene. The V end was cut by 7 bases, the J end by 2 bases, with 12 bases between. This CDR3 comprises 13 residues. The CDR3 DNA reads TGTGCCAGCACGGGGGACCGAACCTACGAGCAGTACTTC. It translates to CASTGDRTYEQYF.

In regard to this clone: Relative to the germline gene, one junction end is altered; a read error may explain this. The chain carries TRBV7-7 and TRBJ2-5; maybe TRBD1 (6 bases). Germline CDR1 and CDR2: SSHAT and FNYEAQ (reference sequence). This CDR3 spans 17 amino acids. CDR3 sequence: CASSSSTGAASGETQYF. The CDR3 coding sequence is TGTGCTAGCAGCTCTTCGACAGGCGCGGCTTCCGGAGAGACCCAGTACTTC.

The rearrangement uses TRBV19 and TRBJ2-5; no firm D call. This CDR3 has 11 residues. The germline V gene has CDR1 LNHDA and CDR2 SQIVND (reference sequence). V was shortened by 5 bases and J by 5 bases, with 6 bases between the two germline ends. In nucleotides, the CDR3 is TGTGCCAGTAGTCATCGGGAGACCCAGTACTTC. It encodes CASSHRETQYF. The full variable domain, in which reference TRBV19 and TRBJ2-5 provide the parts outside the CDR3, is DGGITQSPKYLFRKEGQNVTLSCEQNLNHDAMYWYRQDPGQGLRLIYYSQIVNDFQKGDIAEGYSVSREKKESFPLTVTSAQKNPTAFYLCASSHRETQYFGPGTRLLVL.

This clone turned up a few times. DNA of the CDR3: TGTGCCACCAGCGAACTCACAGGGGGCCGAGACATTCAGTACTTC. Protein product: CATSELTGGRDIQYF. The rearrangement uses TRBV15 and TRBJ2-4; 9 nucleotides align to TRBD1. The ends lost 5 bases at V and 8 bases at J; junction bases unmatched: 10. This CDR3 comprises 15 residues. Per the germline V gene, CDR1 is LNHNV and CDR2 is YYDKDF (reference sequence).

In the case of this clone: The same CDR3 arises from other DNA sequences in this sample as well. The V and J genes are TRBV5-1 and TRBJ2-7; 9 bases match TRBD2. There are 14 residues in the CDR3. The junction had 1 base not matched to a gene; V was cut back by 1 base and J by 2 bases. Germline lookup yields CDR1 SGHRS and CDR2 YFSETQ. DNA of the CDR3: TGCGCCAGCAGCTTGTCTAGCGGGGCCTACGAGCAGTACTTC. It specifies CASSLSSGAYEQYF.

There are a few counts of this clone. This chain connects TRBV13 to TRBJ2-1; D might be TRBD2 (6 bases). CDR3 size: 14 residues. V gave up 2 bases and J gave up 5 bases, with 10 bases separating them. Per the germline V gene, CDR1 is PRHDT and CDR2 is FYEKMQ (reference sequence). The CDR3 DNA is TGTGCCAGCAGCTTATCGGAGGGCCACAATGAGCAGTTCTTC. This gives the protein CASSLSEGHNEQFF.